This TCR beta chain was sequenced during a study of blood T cell repertoires in COVID-19. The CDR3 covers 17 residues. Germline V lookup: CDR1 SEHNR, CDR2 FQNEAQ (reference sequence). V was shortened by 5 bases and J by 9 bases, with 23 bases between the two germline ends. Clones were read by immunoSEQ multiplex PCR, and TCRdb kept only the in-frame ones, dropping some. The data show roughly 330,000 clones, 70% to 90% seen once. The rearrangement uses TRBV7-9 and TRBJ1-6, with D uncertain. This clonotype was obtained from a woman in her 30s who had recovered from COVID-19. Material: PBMCs or T cells enriched from blood (not recorded which). The DNA of the CDR3 is TGTGCCAGCAGCCCAGGAGGGTCCCGGGGATTCGGTTCACCCCTCCACTTT. Translating it yields CASSPGGSRGFGSPLHF.